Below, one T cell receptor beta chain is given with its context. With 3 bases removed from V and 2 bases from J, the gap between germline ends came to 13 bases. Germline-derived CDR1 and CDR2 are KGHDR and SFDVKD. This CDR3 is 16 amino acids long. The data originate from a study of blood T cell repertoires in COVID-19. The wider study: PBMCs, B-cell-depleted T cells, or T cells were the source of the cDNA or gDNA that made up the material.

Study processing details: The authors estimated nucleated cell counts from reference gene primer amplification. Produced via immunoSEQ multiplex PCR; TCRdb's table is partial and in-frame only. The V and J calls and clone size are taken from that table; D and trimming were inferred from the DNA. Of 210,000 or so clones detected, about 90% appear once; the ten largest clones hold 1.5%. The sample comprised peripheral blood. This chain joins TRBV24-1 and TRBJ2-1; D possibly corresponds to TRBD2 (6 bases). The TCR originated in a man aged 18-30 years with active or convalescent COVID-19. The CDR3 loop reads CATSDLGSQAYNEQFF. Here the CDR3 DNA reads TGTGCCACCAGTGATCTCGGGAGTCAGGCCTACAATGAGCAGTTCTTC.